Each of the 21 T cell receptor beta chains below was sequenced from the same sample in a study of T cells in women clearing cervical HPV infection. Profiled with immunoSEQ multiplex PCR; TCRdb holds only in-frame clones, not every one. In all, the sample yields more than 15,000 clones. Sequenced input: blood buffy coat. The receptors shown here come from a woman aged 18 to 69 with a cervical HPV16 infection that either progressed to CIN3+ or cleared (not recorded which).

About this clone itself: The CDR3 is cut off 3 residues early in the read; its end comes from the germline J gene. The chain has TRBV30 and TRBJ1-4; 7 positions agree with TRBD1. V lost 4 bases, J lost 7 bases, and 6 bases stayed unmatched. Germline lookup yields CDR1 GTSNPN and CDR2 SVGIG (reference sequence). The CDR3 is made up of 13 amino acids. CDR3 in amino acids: CAWTGQLLEKLFF. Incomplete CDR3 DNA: TGTGCCTGGACGGGACAGCTTCTTGAAAAA. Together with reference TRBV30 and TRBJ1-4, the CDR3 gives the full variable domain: SQTIHQWPATLVQPVGSPLSLECTVEGTSNPNLYWYRQAAGRGLQLLFYSVGIGQISSEVPQNLSASRPQDRQFILSSKKLLLSDSGFYLCAWTGQLLEKLFFGSGTQLSVL.

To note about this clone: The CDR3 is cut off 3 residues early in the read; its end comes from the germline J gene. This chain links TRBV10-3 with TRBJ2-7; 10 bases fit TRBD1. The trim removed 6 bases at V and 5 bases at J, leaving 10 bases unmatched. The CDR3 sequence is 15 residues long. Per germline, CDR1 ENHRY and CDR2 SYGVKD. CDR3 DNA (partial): TGTGCCATCAGAAGTACAACCGGGACAGGGGACGAG. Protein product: CAIRSTTGTGDE. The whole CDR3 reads CAIRSTTGTGDEQYF.

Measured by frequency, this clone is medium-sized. The CDR3 bases that were read are TGTGCCAGCTCACCACCTAATTACCAAGAGACC. Translating gives CASSPPNYQET. The whole CDR3 protein reads CASSPPNYQETQYF. V usage is TRBV18 and J usage is TRBJ2-5; no clear D. The read finishes 3 residues shy of the CDR3 end, and the germline J gene is used to complete it. The CDR3 length is 14 residues. V lost 0 bases, J lost 0 bases, and 5 bases lay in between. The germline gives CDR1 KGHSH, CDR2 LQKENI. Together with reference TRBV18 and TRBJ2-5, the CDR3 gives the full variable domain: NAGVMQNPRHLVRRRGQEARLRCSPMKGHSHVYWYRQLPEEGLKFMVYLQKENIIDESGMPKERFSAEFPKEGPSILRIQQVVRGDSAAYFCASSPPNYQETQYFGPGTRLLVL.

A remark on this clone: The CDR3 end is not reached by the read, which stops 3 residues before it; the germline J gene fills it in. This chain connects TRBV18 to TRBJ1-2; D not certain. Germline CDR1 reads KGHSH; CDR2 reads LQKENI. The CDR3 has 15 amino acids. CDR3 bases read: TGTGCCAGCTCACCAATGAGCGGGAGTACCCACGAC. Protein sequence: CASSPMSGSTHD. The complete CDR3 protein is CASSPMSGSTHDYTF.

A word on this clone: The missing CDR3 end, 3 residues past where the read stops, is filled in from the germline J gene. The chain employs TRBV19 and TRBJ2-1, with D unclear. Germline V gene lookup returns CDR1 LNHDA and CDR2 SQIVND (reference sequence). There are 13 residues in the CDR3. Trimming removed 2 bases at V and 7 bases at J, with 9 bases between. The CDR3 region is CASSITAINEQFF. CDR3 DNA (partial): TGTGCCAGTAGTATAACAGCTATTAATGAG.

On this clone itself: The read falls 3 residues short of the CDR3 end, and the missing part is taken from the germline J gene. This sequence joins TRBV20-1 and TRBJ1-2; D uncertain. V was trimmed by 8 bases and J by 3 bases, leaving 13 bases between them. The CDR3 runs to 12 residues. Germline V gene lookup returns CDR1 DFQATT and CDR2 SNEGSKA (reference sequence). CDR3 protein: CSCQVRDYGYTF. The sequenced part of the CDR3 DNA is TGCAGTTGTCAAGTTCGGGACTATGGC.

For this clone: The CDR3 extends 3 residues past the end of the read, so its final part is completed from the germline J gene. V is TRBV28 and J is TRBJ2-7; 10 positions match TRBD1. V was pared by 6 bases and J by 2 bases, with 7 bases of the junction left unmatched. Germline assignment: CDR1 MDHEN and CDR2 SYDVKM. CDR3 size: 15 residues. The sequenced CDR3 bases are TGTGCCAGCAGCCAGACAGGGGGCGCCCCCTACGAG. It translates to CASSQTGGAPYE. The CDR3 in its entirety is CASSQTGGAPYEQYF.

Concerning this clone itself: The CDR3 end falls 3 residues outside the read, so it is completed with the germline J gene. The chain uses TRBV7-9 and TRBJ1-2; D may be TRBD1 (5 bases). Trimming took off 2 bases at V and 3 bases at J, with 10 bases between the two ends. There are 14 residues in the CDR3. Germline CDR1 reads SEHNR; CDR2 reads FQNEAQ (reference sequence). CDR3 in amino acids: CASSLTDSHYGYTF. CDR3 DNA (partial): TGTGCCAGCAGCTTAACCGACAGCCACTATGGC.

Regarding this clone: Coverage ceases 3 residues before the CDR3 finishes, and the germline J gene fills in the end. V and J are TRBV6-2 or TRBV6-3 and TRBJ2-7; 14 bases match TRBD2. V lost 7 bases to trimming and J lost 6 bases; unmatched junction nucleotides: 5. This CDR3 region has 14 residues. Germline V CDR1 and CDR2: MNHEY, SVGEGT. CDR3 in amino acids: CASIGLAGGREQYF. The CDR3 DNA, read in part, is TGTGCCAGCATTGGACTAGCGGGAGGACGCGAG.

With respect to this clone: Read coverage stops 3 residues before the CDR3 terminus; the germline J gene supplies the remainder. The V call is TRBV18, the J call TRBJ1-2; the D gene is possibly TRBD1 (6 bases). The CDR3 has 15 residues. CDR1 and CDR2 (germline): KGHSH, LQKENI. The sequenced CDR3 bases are TGTGCCAGCTCCCTTGACAGGCCAAGCACAGATACC. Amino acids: CASSLDRPSTDT. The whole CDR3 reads CASSLDRPSTDTYTF.

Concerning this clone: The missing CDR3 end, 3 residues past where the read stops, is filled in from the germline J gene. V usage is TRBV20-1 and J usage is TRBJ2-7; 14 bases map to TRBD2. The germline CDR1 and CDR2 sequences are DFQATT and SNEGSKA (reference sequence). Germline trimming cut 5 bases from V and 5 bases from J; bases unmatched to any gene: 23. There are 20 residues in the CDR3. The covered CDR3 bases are TGCAGTGCTTCCCTACTAGTTGGGACTAGCGGGAGATTTTTTACTGACGAG. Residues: CSASLLVGTSGRFFTDE. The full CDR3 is CSASLLVGTSGRFFTDEQYF.

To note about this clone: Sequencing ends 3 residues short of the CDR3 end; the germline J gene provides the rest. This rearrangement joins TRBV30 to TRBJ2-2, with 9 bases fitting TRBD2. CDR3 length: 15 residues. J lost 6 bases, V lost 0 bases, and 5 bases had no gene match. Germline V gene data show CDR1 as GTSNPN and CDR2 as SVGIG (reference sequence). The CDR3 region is CAWSVRRGRAGELFF. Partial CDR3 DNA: TGTGCCTGGAGTGTACGTCGCGGGAGGGCCGGGGAG.

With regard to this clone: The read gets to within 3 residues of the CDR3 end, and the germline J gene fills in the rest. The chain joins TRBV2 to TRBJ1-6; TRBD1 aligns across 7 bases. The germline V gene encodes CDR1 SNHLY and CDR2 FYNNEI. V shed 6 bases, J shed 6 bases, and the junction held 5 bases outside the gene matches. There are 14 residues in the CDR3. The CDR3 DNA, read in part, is TGTGCCAGCAGCCGCCGACAGGGTAATTCACCC. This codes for CASSRRQGNSP. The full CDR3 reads CASSRRQGNSPLHF.

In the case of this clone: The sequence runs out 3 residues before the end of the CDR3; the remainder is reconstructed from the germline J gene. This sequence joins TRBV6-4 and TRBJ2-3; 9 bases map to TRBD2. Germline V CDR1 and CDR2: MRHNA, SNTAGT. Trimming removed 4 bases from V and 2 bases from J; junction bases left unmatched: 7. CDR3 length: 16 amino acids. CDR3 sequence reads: CASSVRASGNTDTQYF. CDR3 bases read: TGTGCCAGCAGTGTGAGGGCTAGCGGGAACACAGATACG.

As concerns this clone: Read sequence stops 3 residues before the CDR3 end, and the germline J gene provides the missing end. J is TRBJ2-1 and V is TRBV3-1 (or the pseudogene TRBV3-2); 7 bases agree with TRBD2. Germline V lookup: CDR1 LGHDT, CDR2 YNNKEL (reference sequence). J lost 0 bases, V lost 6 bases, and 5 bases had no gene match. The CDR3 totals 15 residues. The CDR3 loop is CASSGGESSYNEQFF. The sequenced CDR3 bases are TGTGCCAGCAGTGGGGGGGAGAGCTCCTACAATGAG.

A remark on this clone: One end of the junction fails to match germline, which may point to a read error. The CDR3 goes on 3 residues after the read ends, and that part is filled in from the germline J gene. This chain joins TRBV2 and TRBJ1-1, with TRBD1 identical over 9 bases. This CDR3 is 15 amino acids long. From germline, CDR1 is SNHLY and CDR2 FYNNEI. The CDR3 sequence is CASREGPGQGTEAFF. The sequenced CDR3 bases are TGTGCCAGCAGGGAAGGTCCGGGACAGGGTACTGAA.

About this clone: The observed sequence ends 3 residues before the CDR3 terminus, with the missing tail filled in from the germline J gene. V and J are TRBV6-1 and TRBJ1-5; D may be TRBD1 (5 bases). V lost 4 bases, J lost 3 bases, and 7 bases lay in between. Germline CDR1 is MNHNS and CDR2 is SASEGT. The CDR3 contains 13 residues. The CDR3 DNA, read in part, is TGTGCCAGCAGTGCAGGGTTCAATCAGCCC. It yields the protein CASSAGFNQP. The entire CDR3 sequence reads CASSAGFNQPQHF.

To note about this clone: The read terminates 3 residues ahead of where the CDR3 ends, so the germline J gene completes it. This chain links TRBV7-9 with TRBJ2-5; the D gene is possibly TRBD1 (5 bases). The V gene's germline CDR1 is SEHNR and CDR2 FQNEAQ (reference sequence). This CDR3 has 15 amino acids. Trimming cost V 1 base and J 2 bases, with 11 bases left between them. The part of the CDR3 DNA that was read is TGTGCCAGCAGCTTAGGGCAGGGAAGTCAAGAGACC. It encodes CASSLGQGSQET. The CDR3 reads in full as CASSLGQGSQETQYF. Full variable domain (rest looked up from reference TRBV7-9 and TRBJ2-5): DTGVSQNPRHKITKRGQNVTFRCDPISEHNRLYWYRQTLGQGPEFLTYFQNEAQLEKSRLLSDRFSAERPKGSFSTLEIQRTEQGDSAMYLCASSLGQGSQETQYFGPGTRLLVL.

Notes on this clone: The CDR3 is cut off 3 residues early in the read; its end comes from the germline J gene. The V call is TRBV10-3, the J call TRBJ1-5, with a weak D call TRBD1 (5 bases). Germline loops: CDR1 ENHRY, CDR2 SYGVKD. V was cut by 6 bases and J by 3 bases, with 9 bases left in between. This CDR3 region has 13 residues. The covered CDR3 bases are TGTGCCATCAGAGACAGCAACAATCAGCCC. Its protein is CAIRDSNNQP. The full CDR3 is CAIRDSNNQPQHF.

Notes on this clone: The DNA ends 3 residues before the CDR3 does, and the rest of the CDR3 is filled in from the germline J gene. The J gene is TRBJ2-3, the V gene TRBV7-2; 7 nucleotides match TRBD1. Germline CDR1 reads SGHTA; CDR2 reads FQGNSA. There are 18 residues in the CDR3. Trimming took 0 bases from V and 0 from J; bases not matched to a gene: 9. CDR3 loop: CASSLAGTVPASTDTQYF. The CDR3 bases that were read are TGTGCCAGCAGCTTAGCAGGGACAGTTCCTGCTAGCACAGATACG.

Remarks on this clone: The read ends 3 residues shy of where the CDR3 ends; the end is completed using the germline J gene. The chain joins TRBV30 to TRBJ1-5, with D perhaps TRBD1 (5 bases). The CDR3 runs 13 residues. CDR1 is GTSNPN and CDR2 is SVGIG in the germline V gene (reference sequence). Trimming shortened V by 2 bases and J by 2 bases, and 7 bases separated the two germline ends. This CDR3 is CAWSLGGNQPQHF. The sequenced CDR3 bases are TGTGCCTGGAGTCTAGGGGGCAATCAGCCC.